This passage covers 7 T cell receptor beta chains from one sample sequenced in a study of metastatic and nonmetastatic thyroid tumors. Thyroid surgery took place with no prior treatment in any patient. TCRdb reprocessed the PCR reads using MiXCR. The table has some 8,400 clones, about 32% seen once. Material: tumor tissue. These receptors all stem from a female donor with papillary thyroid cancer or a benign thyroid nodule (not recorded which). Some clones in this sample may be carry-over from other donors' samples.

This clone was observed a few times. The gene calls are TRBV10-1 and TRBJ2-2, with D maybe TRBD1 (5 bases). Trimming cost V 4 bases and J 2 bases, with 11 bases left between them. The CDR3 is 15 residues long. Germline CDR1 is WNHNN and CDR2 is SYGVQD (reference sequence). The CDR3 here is CASSVSRANTGELFF. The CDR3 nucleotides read TGCGCCAGCAGTGTAAGCAGGGCAAACACCGGGGAGCTGTTTTTT.

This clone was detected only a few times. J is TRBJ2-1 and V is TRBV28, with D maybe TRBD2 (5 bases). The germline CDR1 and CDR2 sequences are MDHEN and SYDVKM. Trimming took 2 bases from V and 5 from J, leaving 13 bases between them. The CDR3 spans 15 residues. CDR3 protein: CASSLGLGLDNEQFF. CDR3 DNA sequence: TGTGCCAGCAGTTTAGGCCTTGGACTCGACAATGAGCAGTTCTTC.

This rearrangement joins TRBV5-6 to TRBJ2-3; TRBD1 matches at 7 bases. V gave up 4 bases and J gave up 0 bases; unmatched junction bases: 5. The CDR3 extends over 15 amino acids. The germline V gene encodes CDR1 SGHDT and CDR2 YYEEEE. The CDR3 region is CASSPDRISTDTQYF. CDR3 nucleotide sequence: TGTGCCAGCAGCCCGGACAGGATTAGCACAGATACGCAGTATTTT.

DNA of the CDR3: TGTGCCAGCAGCCAGACGGGAGTTAGCTCCTATAATTCACCCCTCCACTTT. Translated, it gives CASSQTGVSSYNSPLHF. V and J are TRBV11-2 and TRBJ1-6; D gene uncertain. There are 17 residues in the CDR3. The V end lost 5 bases, the J end lost 0 bases, and 14 bases lay between the germline ends. CDR1 SGHAT and CDR2 FQNNGV come from the germline V gene.

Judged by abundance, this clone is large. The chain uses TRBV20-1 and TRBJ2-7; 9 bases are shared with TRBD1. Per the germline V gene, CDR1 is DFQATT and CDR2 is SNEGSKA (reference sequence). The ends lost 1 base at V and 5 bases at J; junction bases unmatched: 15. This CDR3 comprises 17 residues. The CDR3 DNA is TGCAGTGCTAGAGGCCCGGGGGCTGGGACAGGGATCGACGAGCAGTACTTC. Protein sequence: CSARGPGAGTGIDEQYF.

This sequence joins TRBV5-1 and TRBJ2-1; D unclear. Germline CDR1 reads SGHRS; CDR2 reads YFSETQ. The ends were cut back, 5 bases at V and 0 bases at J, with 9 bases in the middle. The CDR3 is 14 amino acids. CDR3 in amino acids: CASSGGNSYNEQFF. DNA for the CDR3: TGCGCCAGCAGTGGCGGAAACTCCTACAATGAGCAGTTCTTC. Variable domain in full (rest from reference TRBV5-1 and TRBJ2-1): KAGVTQTPRYLIKTRGQQVTLSCSPISGHRSVSWYQQTPGQGLQFLFEYFSETQRNKGNFPGRFSGRQFSNSRSEMNVSTLELGDSALYLCASSGGNSYNEQFFGPGTRLTVL.

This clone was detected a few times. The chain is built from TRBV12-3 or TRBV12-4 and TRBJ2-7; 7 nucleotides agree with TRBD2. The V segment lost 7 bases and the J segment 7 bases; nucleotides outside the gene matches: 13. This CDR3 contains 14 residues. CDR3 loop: CASTSSGVIGEQYF. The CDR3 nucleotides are TGTGCCAGCACCTCCAGCGGGGTGATAGGAGAGCAGTACTTC.